The sample holds a few counts of the clone carrying this TCR beta chain. What it binds is unknown. Depth targeted 1 in 200,000 to 1 in 1 million T cells, averaging 10x coverage per clonotype. The repertoire was sequenced with immunoSEQ multiplex PCR; TCRdb's copy has only in-frame clones and lacks some. The sample carries some 27,000 clones, roughly 50% recorded once. The sample is drawn from a study of cytotoxic CD8 clonotypes in ibrutinib-treated CLL. As for the study in general: There were 11 relapsed/refractory patients and roughly 15 treatment-naive patients, and roughly 18 were IGHV unmutated. Study-wide findings and caveats: Public clonotypes occurred uncommonly; on treatment, they contracted or remained stable. Clonality rose at ibrutinib response, held steady in sustained remission, and fell toward baseline at progression.

Sequenced here: PBMCs, sampled before ibrutinib treatment. The clonotype comes from a human donor with chronic lymphocytic leukemia.

The DNA for the CDR3 is TGCGCCAGCAGCTCAAACACTGAAGCTTTCTTT. It encodes CASSSNTEAFF. The gene calls are TRBV5-1 and TRBJ1-1, with unresolved D. The CDR3 is 11 amino acids. V gave up 3 bases and J gave up 2 bases, with 2 bases separating them. Per the germline V gene, CDR1 is SGHRS and CDR2 is YFSETQ.